This is a list of T cell receptor beta chains from one sample in a study of blood T cell repertoires in COVID-19. Here immunoSEQ multiplex PCR was the method, and the copy in TCRdb shows in-frame clones only, minus some. In the table there are 170,000 or so clones, around nine tenths of which are singletons. Material for sequencing was peripheral blood. The source of these receptors is a man in his sixties with COVID-19, enrolled during active disease. The CDR3 runs from the conserved cysteine through the conserved F or W. D genes are given only for firm matches. Clone size, where shown, is once, few, many, or a class for clones that have expanded.

clone_size: .
d_call: .
v_call: TRBV20-1
cdr3_length: 11
j_call: TRBJ1-2
cdr3_nt: TGCAGTGCTAGCGAGAACTATGGCTACACCTTC
cdr3_aa: CSASENYGYTF

clone_size: .
d_call: .
v_call: TRBV6-5
cdr3_length: 13
j_call: TRBJ1-3
cdr3_nt: TGTGCCGCTCAATATGCGGGAGGAAACACCATATATTTT
cdr3_aa: CAAQYAGGNTIYF

clone_size: few
d_call: .
v_call: TRBV27
cdr3_length: 12
j_call: TRBJ1-5
cdr3_nt: TGTGCCAGCAGTTTATGGAGTCAGCCCCAGCATTTT
cdr3_aa: CASSLWSQPQHF

clone_size: .
d_call: .
v_call: TRBV19
cdr3_length: 14
j_call: TRBJ2-5
cdr3_nt: TGTGCCAGTAGCAAAACAGGGTCCGGCGAGACCCAGTACTTC
cdr3_aa: CASSKTGSGETQYF

clone_size: .
d_call: TRBD1
v_call: TRBV2
cdr3_length: 14
j_call: TRBJ1-1
cdr3_nt: TGTGCCAGCAGTCCACGGGGACAGGTCCCGACAGCTTTCTTT
cdr3_aa: CASSPRGQVPTAFF

clone_size: .
d_call: .
v_call: TRBV2
cdr3_length: 15
j_call: TRBJ2-5
cdr3_nt: TGTGCCAGCAGTGAAGAAGAGGGCGCTCAAGAGACCCAGTACTTC
cdr3_aa: CASSEEEGAQETQYF

clone_size: .
d_call: .
v_call: TRBV11-3
cdr3_length: 14
j_call: TRBJ1-1
cdr3_nt: TGTGCCAGCAGCGCTTGGGCCACGAACACTGAAGCTTTCTTT
cdr3_aa: CASSAWATNTEAFF

clone_size: .
d_call: .
v_call: TRBV19
cdr3_length: 14
j_call: TRBJ1-6
cdr3_nt: TGTGCCAGTAGTATTGTGGGAGTGAGTTCACCCCTCCACTTT
cdr3_aa: CASSIVGVSSPLHF

clone_size: .
d_call: .
v_call: TRBV7-2
cdr3_length: 14
j_call: TRBJ2-7
cdr3_nt: TGTGCCAGCAGCTTAGTGGGGAGCTCCTACGAGCAGTACTTC
cdr3_aa: CASSLVGSSYEQYF

clone_size: once
d_call: .
v_call: TRBV28
cdr3_length: 15
j_call: TRBJ2-7
cdr3_nt: TGTGCCAGCAGTTTAGGTGGTTCCAGCTCCTACGAGCAGTACTTC
cdr3_aa: CASSLGGSSSYEQYF

clone_size: .
d_call: TRBD2
v_call: TRBV19
cdr3_length: 15
j_call: TRBJ2-5
cdr3_nt: TGTGCCAGTAGGGGGACTAGCGGGAACCAAGAGACCCAGTACTTC
cdr3_aa: CASRGTSGNQETQYF

clone_size: .
d_call: TRBD1
v_call: TRBV6-2/TRBV6-3
cdr3_length: 17
j_call: TRBJ1-5
cdr3_nt: TGTGCCAGCAGTTCCCCCCGGGACAGGAATAGCAATCAGCCCCAGCATTTT
cdr3_aa: CASSSPRDRNSNQPQHF

clone_size: .
d_call: TRBD2
v_call: TRBV3-1/TRBV3-2
cdr3_length: 17
j_call: TRBJ2-7
cdr3_nt: TGTGCCAGCCGATCAGAGGACGGCAGCGGGGGCTCCTACGAGCAGTACTTC
cdr3_aa: CASRSEDGSGGSYEQYF

clone_size: .
d_call: .
v_call: TRBV7-9
cdr3_length: 14
j_call: TRBJ1-3
cdr3_nt: TGTGCCAGCAGCTTAGCATCAACTGGAAACACCATATATTTT
cdr3_aa: CASSLASTGNTIYF

clone_size: .
d_call: TRBD1
v_call: TRBV28
cdr3_length: 12
j_call: TRBJ1-2
cdr3_nt: TGTGCCAGCAGGGACAGGAGCTATGGCTACACCTTC
cdr3_aa: CASRDRSYGYTF

clone_size: .
d_call: .
v_call: TRBV6-2/TRBV6-3
cdr3_length: 16
j_call: TRBJ1-5
cdr3_nt: TGTGCCAGCAGTCAAAGTCGTGGGGGGGAAAATCAGCCCCAGCATTTT
cdr3_aa: CASSQSRGGENQPQHF

clone_size: .
d_call: .
v_call: TRBV4-3
cdr3_length: 15
j_call: TRBJ1-2
cdr3_nt: TGCGCCAGCAGCCAAGATGGTAGAGCATACTATGGCTACACCTTC
cdr3_aa: CASSQDGRAYYGYTF

clone_size: .
d_call: TRBD1
v_call: TRBV27
cdr3_length: 14
j_call: TRBJ1-1
cdr3_nt: TGTGCCAGCAGTATCGACAGGGTTTCCACTGAAGCTTTCTTT
cdr3_aa: CASSIDRVSTEAFF

clone_size: few
d_call: TRBD2
v_call: TRBV5-1
cdr3_length: 15
j_call: TRBJ2-3
cdr3_nt: TGCGCCAGCAGCTTCGAGGGGACTAATACAGATACGCAGTATTTT
cdr3_aa: CASSFEGTNTDTQYF

clone_size: .
d_call: TRBD1
v_call: TRBV7-8
cdr3_length: 15
j_call: TRBJ1-1
cdr3_nt: TGTGCCAGCAGCCTGCTAAGGACAGGGGTCACTGAAGCTTTCTTT
cdr3_aa: CASSLLRTGVTEAFF

clone_size: .
d_call: TRBD1
v_call: TRBV19
cdr3_length: 13
j_call: TRBJ1-2
cdr3_nt: TGTGCCAGTAGGGGACAGGGGGACTATGGCTACACCTTC
cdr3_aa: CASRGQGDYGYTF

clone_size: .
d_call: .
v_call: TRBV11-2
cdr3_length: 14
j_call: TRBJ1-1
cdr3_nt: TGTGCCAGCAGCTTAGACAGGGTGGGGACTGAAGCTTTCTTT
cdr3_aa: CASSLDRVGTEAFF

clone_size: .
d_call: .
v_call: TRBV12-3/TRBV12-4
cdr3_length: 13
j_call: TRBJ2-1
cdr3_nt: TGTGCCAGCAGTTTAGACTCCGGGAATGAGCAGTTCTTC
cdr3_aa: CASSLDSGNEQFF

clone_size: .
d_call: .
v_call: TRBV18
cdr3_length: 14
j_call: TRBJ2-7
cdr3_nt: TGTGCCAGCTCACCGGAGGGGACCATGCACGAGCAGTACTTC
cdr3_aa: CASSPEGTMHEQYF